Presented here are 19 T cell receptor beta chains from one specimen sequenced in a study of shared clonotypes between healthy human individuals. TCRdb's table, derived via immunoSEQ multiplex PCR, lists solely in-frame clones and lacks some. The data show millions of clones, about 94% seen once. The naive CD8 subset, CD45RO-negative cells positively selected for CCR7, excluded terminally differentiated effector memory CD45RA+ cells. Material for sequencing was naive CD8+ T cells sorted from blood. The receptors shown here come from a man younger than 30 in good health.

In nucleotides, the CDR3 is TGTGCCAGTAGTATGTACGGTCCTACTGACATGGGCTCTGGGGCCAACGTCCTGACTTTC. Protein product: CASSMYGPTDMGSGANVLTF. The chain recombines TRBV19 with TRBJ2-6; no clear D. The CDR3 is 20 amino acids. Trimming pared 3 bases from V and 0 bases from J, leaving 21 bases between. Germline assignment: CDR1 LNHDA and CDR2 SQIVND (reference sequence).

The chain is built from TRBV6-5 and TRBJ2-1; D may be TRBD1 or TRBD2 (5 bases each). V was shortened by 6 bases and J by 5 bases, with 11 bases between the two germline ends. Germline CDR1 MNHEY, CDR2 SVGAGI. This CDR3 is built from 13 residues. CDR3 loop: CASSHRGDNEQFF. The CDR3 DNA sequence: TGTGCCAGCAGCCACCGAGGGGACAATGAGCAGTTCTTC.

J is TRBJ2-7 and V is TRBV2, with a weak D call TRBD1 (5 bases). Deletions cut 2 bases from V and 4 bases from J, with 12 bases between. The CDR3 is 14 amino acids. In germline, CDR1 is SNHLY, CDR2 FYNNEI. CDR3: CASSESGLRYEQYF. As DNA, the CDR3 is TGTGCCAGCAGTGAATCAGGGCTTCGGTACGAGCAGTACTTC.

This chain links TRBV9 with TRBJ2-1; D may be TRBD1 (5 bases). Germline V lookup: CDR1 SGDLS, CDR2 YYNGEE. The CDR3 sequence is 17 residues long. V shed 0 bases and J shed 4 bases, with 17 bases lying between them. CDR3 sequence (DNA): TGTGCCAGCAGCGTAGTGGGGTCCCTAGGGGTGTACAATGAGCAGTTCTTC. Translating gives CASSVVGSLGVYNEQFF.

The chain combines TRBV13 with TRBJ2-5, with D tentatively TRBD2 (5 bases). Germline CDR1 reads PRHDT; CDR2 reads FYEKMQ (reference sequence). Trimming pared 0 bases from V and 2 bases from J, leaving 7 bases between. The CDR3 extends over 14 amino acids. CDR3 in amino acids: CASSLGAGQETQYF. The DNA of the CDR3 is TGTGCCAGCAGCTTAGGGGCGGGTCAAGAGACCCAGTACTTC.

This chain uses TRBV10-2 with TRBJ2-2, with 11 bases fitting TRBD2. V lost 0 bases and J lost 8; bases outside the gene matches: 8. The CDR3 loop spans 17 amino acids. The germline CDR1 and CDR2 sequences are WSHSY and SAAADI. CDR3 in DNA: TGCGCCAGCAGTGAGTCTGTAGGGACTAGCGGTGTAGGGGAGCTGTTTTTT. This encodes CASSESVGTSGVGELFF.

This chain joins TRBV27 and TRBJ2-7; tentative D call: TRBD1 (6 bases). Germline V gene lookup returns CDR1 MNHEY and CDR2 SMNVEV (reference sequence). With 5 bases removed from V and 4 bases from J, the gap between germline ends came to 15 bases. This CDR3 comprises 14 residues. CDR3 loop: CASSINGQLYEQYF. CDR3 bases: TGTGCCAGCAGTATCAACGGACAGTTATACGAGCAGTACTTC.

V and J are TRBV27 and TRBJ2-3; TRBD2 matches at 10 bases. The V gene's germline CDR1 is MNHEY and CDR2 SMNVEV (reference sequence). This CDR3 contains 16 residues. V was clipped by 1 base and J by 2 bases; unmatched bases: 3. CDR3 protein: CASSLLAGGLTDTQYF. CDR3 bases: TGTGCCAGCAGTTTATTAGCGGGGGGACTCACAGATACGCAGTATTTT.

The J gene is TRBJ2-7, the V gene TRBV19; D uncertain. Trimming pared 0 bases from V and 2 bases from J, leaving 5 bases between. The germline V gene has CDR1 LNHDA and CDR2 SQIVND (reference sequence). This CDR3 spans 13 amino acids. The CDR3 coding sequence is TGTGCCAGTAGTATAGACTCGGCCTACGAGCAGTACTTC. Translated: CASSIDSAYEQYF. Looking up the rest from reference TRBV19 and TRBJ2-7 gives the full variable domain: DGGITQSPKYLFRKEGQNVTLSCEQNLNHDAMYWYRQDPGQGLRLIYYSQIVNDFQKGDIAEGYSVSREKKESFPLTVTSAQKNPTAFYLCASSIDSAYEQYFGPGTRLTVT.

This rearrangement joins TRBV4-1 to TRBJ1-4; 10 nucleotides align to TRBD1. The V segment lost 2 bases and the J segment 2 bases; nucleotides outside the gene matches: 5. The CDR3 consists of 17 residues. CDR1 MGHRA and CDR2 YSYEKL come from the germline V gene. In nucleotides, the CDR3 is TGCGCCAGCAGCCAATTGACAGGGGGCTTGACTAATGAAAAACTGTTTTTT. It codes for CASSQLTGGLTNEKLFF.

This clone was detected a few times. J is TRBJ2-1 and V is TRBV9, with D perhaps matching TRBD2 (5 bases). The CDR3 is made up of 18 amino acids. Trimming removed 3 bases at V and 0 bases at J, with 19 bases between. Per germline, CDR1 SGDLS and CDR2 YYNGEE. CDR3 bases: TGTGCCAGCAGCGGACATGTAGACCCGGGATCCTCCTACAATGAGCAGTTCTTC. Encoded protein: CASSGHVDPGSSYNEQFF.

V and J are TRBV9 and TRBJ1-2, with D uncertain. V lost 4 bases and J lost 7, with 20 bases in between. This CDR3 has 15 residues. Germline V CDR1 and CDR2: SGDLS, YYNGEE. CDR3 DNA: TGTGCCAGCAGCCCCCTCGGGAGGGTCAAAAGTGGCTACACCTTC. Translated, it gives CASSPLGRVKSGYTF. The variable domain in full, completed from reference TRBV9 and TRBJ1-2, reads DSGVTQTPKHLITATGQRVTLRCSPRSGDLSVYWYQQSLDQGLQFLIQYYNGEERAKGNILERFSAQQFPDLHSELNLSSLELGDSALYFCASSPLGRVKSGYTFGSGTRLTVV.

CDR3 DNA sequence: TGTGCCACCAGCAGAGGATTTAACACTGAAGCTTTCTTT. Translated, it gives CATSRGFNTEAFF. The chain has TRBV15 and TRBJ1-1; D is uncertain. Trimming shortened V by 1 base and J by 2 bases, and 5 bases separated the two germline ends. From germline, CDR1 is LNHNV and CDR2 YYDKDF (reference sequence). The CDR3 extends over 13 amino acids.

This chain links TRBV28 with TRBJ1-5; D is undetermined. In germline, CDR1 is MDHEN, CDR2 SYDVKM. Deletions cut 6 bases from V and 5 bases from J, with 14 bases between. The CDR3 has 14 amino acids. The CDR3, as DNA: TGTGCCAGCAGCCCAACTAGGGAGTATCAGCCCCAGCATTTT. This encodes CASSPTREYQPQHF.

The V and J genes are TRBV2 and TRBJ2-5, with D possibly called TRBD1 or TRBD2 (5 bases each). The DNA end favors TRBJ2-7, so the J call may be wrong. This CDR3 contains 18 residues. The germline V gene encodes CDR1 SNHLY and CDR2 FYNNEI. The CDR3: CASSDAVSLEGKTYEQYF. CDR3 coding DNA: TGTGCCAGCAGTGATGCAGTATCCTTAGAGGGGAAGACCTACGAGCAGTACTTC.

For the CDR3, the DNA is TGTGCCAGCAGTTTTAAACTAGCGGCTCGTGAGCAGTTCTTC. Its protein product is CASSFKLAAREQFF. The chain has TRBV28 and TRBJ2-1, with 8 bases that match TRBD2. The CDR3 length is 14 residues. The V gene end was trimmed by 3 bases and the J gene end by 9 bases; junction bases not matched to a gene: 7. In germline, CDR1 is MDHEN, CDR2 SYDVKM.

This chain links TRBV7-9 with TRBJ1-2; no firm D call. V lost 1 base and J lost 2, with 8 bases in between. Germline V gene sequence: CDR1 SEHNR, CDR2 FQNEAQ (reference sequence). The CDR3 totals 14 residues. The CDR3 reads CASSLEVTNYGYTF. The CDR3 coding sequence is TGTGCCAGCAGCTTAGAGGTTACAAACTATGGCTACACCTTC. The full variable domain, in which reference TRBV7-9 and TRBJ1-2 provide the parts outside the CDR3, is DTGVSQNPRHKITKRGQNVTFRCDPISEHNRLYWYRQTLGQGPEFLTYFQNEAQLEKSRLLSDRFSAERPKGSFSTLEIQRTEQGDSAMYLCASSLEVTNYGYTFGSGTRLTVV.

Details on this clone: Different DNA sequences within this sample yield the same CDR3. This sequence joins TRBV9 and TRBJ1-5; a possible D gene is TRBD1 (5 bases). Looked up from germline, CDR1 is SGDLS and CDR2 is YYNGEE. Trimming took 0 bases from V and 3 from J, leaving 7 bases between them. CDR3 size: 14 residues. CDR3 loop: CASSVGGINQPQHF. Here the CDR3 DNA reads TGTGCCAGCAGCGTAGGGGGGATCAATCAGCCCCAGCATTTT. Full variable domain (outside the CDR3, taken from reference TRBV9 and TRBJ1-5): DSGVTQTPKHLITATGQRVTLRCSPRSGDLSVYWYQQSLDQGLQFLIQYYNGEERAKGNILERFSAQQFPDLHSELNLSSLELGDSALYFCASSVGGINQPQHFGDGTRLSIL.

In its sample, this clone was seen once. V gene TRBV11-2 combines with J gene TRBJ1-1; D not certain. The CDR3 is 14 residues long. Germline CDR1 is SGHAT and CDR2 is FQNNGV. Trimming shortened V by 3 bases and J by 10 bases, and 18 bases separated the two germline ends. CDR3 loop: CASSFYGSGSGAFF. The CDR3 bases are TGTGCCAGCAGCTTTTATGGGTCGGGGAGTGGAGCTTTCTTT.